The clone carrying this TCR beta chain was seen only once. As handled by the study authors: Amplification of reference gene primers was used by the study to estimate nucleated cell counts. The data were produced by immunoSEQ multiplex PCR, yet TCRdb's version contains in-frame clones alone and is incomplete. The V and J calls and the clone size are those of that table, but D and trimming were determined from the DNA. The data show about 230,000 clones, 85% seen once. This sample was taken from a study of blood T cell repertoires in COVID-19. Study background: Researchers got acute and convalescent COVID-19 samples from the United States, Italy and Spain.

This TCR was sampled from a man aged 40-49 years with acute or convalescent COVID-19. Sequencing was performed on peripheral blood.

CDR3 sequence: CASSTGVGYTF. CDR3 in DNA: TGTGCCAGCAGTACAGGGGTTGGCTACACCTTC. This chain links TRBV6-5 with TRBJ1-2; 7 bases are a match to TRBD1. Germline V gene sequence: CDR1 MNHEY, CDR2 SVGAGI. V was pared by 5 bases and J by 7 bases, with 1 base of the junction left unmatched. This CDR3 is built from 11 residues.